Below, 24 T cell receptor beta chains from the same sample are listed, as sequenced in a study of blood T cell repertoires in COVID-19. Libraries were prepared by immunoSEQ multiplex PCR; TCRdb keeps only in-frame clonotypes and omits some of them. The sample has approximately 300,000 clones; 88% are singletons. The sequenced sample consisted of peripheral blood. The receptors were sampled from a woman aged 45-65 years with active or convalescent COVID-19.

Details on this clone: The germline gene is not matched at one end of the junction; a read error may be the cause. The chain uses TRBV25-1 and TRBJ1-1; 7 bases line up with TRBD1. This CDR3 is built from 14 residues. CDR1 and CDR2 from the germline V gene are MGHDK and SYGVNS. CDR3 coding DNA: TGTGCCAGCCGTGAGACAGGGTTGAACACTGAAGCTTTCTTT. Residues: CASRETGLNTEAFF.

The rearrangement joins TRBV2 to TRBJ1-1; D possibly corresponds to TRBD1 (6 bases). CDR1 is SNHLY and CDR2 is FYNNEI in the germline V gene. Deletions cut 7 bases from V and 1 base from J, with 13 bases between. The CDR3 spans 14 residues. This CDR3 is CASNSRGQNTEAFF. The DNA of the CDR3 is TGTGCCAGCAACTCCAGGGGCCAGAACACTGAAGCTTTCTTT.

The V call is TRBV3-1 (or the pseudogene TRBV3-2), the J call TRBJ1-1; 9 nucleotides agree with TRBD1. CDR1 is LGHDT, CDR2 YNNKEL, per germline (reference sequence). This CDR3 comprises 12 residues. V shed 6 bases and J 5 bases; nucleotides not matched to a gene: 1. The CDR3 here is CASRGQGTEAFF. As DNA, the CDR3 is TGTGCCAGCAGAGGACAGGGGACTGAAGCTTTCTTT.

This chain uses TRBV5-1 with TRBJ1-6; weak D call: TRBD1 (6 bases). The CDR3 totals 17 residues. V lost 4 bases to trimming and J lost 8 bases, with 22 bases between them. Germline CDR1 SGHRS, CDR2 YFSETQ. As DNA, the CDR3 is TGCGCCAGCAGCGACGTACAGGGTATCGCCCGTTATTCACCCCTCCACTTT. Translated: CASSDVQGIARYSPLHF.

The chain couples TRBV6-5 to TRBJ2-3, with 7 bases matching TRBD1. Germline loops: CDR1 MNHEY, CDR2 SVGAGI. This CDR3 contains 14 residues. V was pared by 6 bases and J by 5 bases, with 8 bases of the junction left unmatched. In DNA form, the CDR3 reads TGTGCCAGCAGGTCAGGGGGAGTGCAAGATACGCAGTATTTT. This sequence encodes CASRSGGVQDTQYF.

The V and J genes are TRBV5-4 and TRBJ1-2, with 10 nucleotides matching TRBD1. From germline, CDR1 is SGHNT and CDR2 YYREEE (reference sequence). The CDR3 runs 16 residues. V gave up 2 bases and J gave up 4 bases; unmatched junction bases: 8. This CDR3 is CASSLDRGRGTYGYTF. The CDR3 DNA follows: TGTGCCAGCAGCTTAGACAGGGGGCGCGGAACCTATGGCTACACCTTC.

The chain carries TRBV19 and TRBJ2-7, with TRBD2 matching over 13 bases. Germline lookup yields CDR1 LNHDA and CDR2 SQIVND (reference sequence). Trimming cost V 3 bases and J 3 bases; bases outside gene matches: 5. The CDR3 is 16 residues long. For the CDR3, the DNA is TGTGCCAGTAGTATCTCCTGGACTAGCGGGAGCTACGAGCAGTACTTC. Translation: CASSISWTSGSYEQYF. Full variable domain (remainder filled in from reference TRBV19 and TRBJ2-7): DGGITQSPKYLFRKEGQNVTLSCEQNLNHDAMYWYRQDPGQGLRLIYYSQIVNDFQKGDIAEGYSVSREKKESFPLTVTSAQKNPTAFYLCASSISWTSGSYEQYFGPGTRLTVT.

This rearrangement joins TRBV27 to TRBJ2-1; TRBD2 might be the D (5 bases). Germline V gives CDR1 MNHEY, CDR2 SMNVEV (reference sequence). This CDR3 comprises 14 residues. The V end was cut by 3 bases, the J end by 8 bases, with 14 bases between. CDR3 in DNA: TGTGCCAGCAGTTTTCGCGTCGAGGGTGATGAGCAGTTCTTC. It is translated as CASSFRVEGDEQFF.

The V and J genes are TRBV6-6 and TRBJ2-7; no clear D gene. This CDR3 has 13 residues. Between the trimmed V and J ends, which lost 10 bases and 3 bases, there was a span of 16 bases. Per germline, CDR1 MNHNY and CDR2 SVGAGI (reference sequence). CDR3 residues: CATTETVNYEQYF. The CDR3, as DNA: TGTGCCACCACGGAGACGGTAAACTACGAGCAGTACTTC.

The chain uses TRBV5-6 and TRBJ2-1; 10 nucleotides match TRBD2. There are 16 residues in the CDR3. Germline CDR1 SGHDT, CDR2 YYEEEE. Trimming cost V 2 bases and J 5 bases; bases outside gene matches: 7. CDR3 nucleotide sequence: TGTGCCAGCAGCTTTTATTTCCTAGCGGGGGACAATGAGCAGTTCTTC. It translates to CASSFYFLAGDNEQFF. Supplemented by reference TRBV5-6 and TRBJ2-1, the full variable domain reads DAGVTQSPTHLIKTRGQQVTLRCSPKSGHDTVSWYQQALGQGPQFIFQYYEEEERQRGNFPDRFSGHQFPNYSSELNVNALLLGDSALYLCASSFYFLAGDNEQFFGPGTRLTVL.

The chain is built from TRBV4-2 and TRBJ2-5; D may be TRBD1 (6 bases). The V gene lost 5 bases and the J gene lost 0 bases, with 13 bases spanning the gap. This CDR3 is 15 amino acids long. Germline-derived CDR1 and CDR2 are LGHNA and YNFKEQ. The CDR3 nucleotides are TGTGCCAGCAGCTTTTCACAGGGATACCAAGAGACCCAGTACTTC. Translation gives CASSFSQGYQETQYF.

V is TRBV19 and J is TRBJ1-1, with D unclear. Germline V gene data show CDR1 as LNHDA and CDR2 as SQIVND (reference sequence). V lost 0 bases, J lost 4 bases, and 12 bases lay in between. CDR3 length: 15 amino acids. The CDR3 loop reads CASSIDPGGRTEAFF. The DNA for the CDR3 is TGTGCCAGTAGTATAGACCCCGGAGGGCGCACTGAAGCTTTCTTT.

The CDR3: CATSETGGRYEQYF. Here the CDR3 DNA reads TGTGCCACCAGTGAAACAGGGGGACGCTACGAGCAGTACTTC. This chain connects TRBV24-1 to TRBJ2-7, with TRBD1 identical over 8 bases. This CDR3 contains 14 residues. V was pared by 4 bases and J by 3 bases, with 4 bases of the junction left unmatched. Germline values: CDR1 KGHDR, CDR2 SFDVKD.

The chain uses TRBV7-2 and TRBJ2-1, with D perhaps TRBD2 (5 bases). V gave up 5 bases and J gave up 10 bases, with 15 bases separating them. The CDR3 runs to 13 residues. The germline CDR1 and CDR2 sequences are SGHTA and FQGNSA. The CDR3: CASSRDWTAEQFF. The CDR3 region has the DNA TGTGCCAGCAGCCGGGATTGGACGGCGGAGCAGTTCTTC.

This clone was recorded at least ten times. V is TRBV4-2 and J is TRBJ2-7, with 10 bases aligning to TRBD2. The CDR3 covers 16 residues. Germline V gene sequence: CDR1 LGHNA, CDR2 YNFKEQ. The ends lost 0 bases at V and 1 base at J; junction bases unmatched: 3. The CDR3 region is CASSQDTSGVSYEQYF. CDR3 in DNA: TGTGCCAGCAGCCAAGACACTAGCGGGGTTTCCTACGAGCAGTACTTC.

The chain links TRBV30 to TRBJ2-3; 8 bases match TRBD1. This CDR3 comprises 14 residues. J was trimmed by 0 bases and V by 5 bases; bases with no gene match: 4. Germline V CDR1 and CDR2: GTSNPN, SVGIG (reference sequence). CDR3 region: CAWGTGGSTDTQYF. Here the CDR3 DNA reads TGTGCCTGGGGTACAGGGGGGAGCACAGATACGCAGTATTTT.

The chain employs TRBV9 and TRBJ2-2; 10 bases are shared with TRBD2. There are 16 residues in the CDR3. Germline CDR1 and CDR2: SGDLS and YYNGEE. With V trimmed by 4 bases and J by 6 bases, 9 bases remained unmatched. CDR3 sequence (DNA): TGTGCCAGCAGCCCACCGTCTAGCGGGAGCCCCGGGGAGCTGTTTTTT. Encoded protein: CASSPPSSGSPGELFF.

This chain links TRBV19 with TRBJ2-7, with unresolved D. Germline V gives CDR1 LNHDA, CDR2 SQIVND (reference sequence). This CDR3 has 13 amino acids. V lost 4 bases to trimming and J lost 3 bases, with 10 bases between them. CDR3 coding DNA: TGTGCCAGTAGTACCCGGGTCCTCTACGAGCAGTACTTC. Its translation is CASSTRVLYEQYF. The full variable domain, with the rest looked up from reference TRBV19 and TRBJ2-7, is DGGITQSPKYLFRKEGQNVTLSCEQNLNHDAMYWYRQDPGQGLRLIYYSQIVNDFQKGDIAEGYSVSREKKESFPLTVTSAQKNPTAFYLCASSTRVLYEQYFGPGTRLTVT.

The chain uses TRBV11-2 and TRBJ2-2, with 11 bases lining up with TRBD2. The CDR3 is 17 residues long. The V gene's germline CDR1 is SGHAT and CDR2 FQNNGV. J lost 8 bases, V lost 2 bases, and 10 bases had no gene match. The DNA of the CDR3 is TGTGCCAGCAGCTTAAGCCTAGGACTAGCGGGCTTGGGGGAGCTGTTTTTT. Translated: CASSLSLGLAGLGELFF.

In this sample, this clone turned up once. The rearrangement joins TRBV28 to TRBJ1-1; TRBD1 matches 10 bases. The germline V gene encodes CDR1 MDHEN and CDR2 SYDVKM. J gave up 4 bases and V 6 bases, and 5 bases lay outside the gene matches. The CDR3 runs 14 residues. CDR3 DNA sequence: TGTGCCAGCAGGGGGACAGGGGAAGCCACTGAAGCTTTCTTT. Its translation: CASRGTGEATEAFF.

The genes are TRBV28 and TRBJ1-4; 7 bases are a match to TRBD1. This CDR3 is 14 amino acids long. Looked up from germline, CDR1 is MDHEN and CDR2 is SYDVKM. V trimming: 6 bases; J trimming: 4 bases; junction bases outside the gene matches: 5. DNA of the CDR3: TGTGCCAGCAGCCGGGACAGCTTTAATGAAAAACTGTTTTTT. Protein sequence: CASSRDSFNEKLFF. Drawing the rest from reference TRBV28 and TRBJ1-4, the complete variable domain is DVKVTQSSRYLVKRTGEKVFLECVQDMDHENMFWYRQDPGLGLRLIYFSYDVKMKEKGDIPEGYSVSREKKERFSLILESASTNQTSMYLCASSRDSFNEKLFFGSGTQLSVL.

The chain has TRBV4-1 and TRBJ2-7; tentatively, D is TRBD1 (5 bases). The CDR3 loop spans 15 amino acids. The V gene lost 1 base and the J gene lost 3 bases, with 13 bases spanning the gap. Per the germline V gene, CDR1 is MGHRA and CDR2 is YSYEKL. DNA for the CDR3: TGCGCCAGCAGCCAAGTCCCAGGGCCCGTCTACGAGCAGTACTTC. Amino acids: CASSQVPGPVYEQYF.

The chain links TRBV12-3 or TRBV12-4 to TRBJ1-4; a possible D gene is TRBD1 (5 bases). The V end was cut by 7 bases, the J end by 6 bases, with 12 bases between. This CDR3 is 13 amino acids long. CDR3 sequence (DNA): TGTGCCAGCACCTCGGACATTTATGAAAAACTGTTTTTT. Protein product: CASTSDIYEKLFF.

The chain joins TRBV19 to TRBJ1-1, with TRBD1 as a possible D gene (6 bases). CDR1 is LNHDA and CDR2 is SQIVND in the germline V gene (reference sequence). V was shortened by 3 bases and J by 2 bases, with 10 bases between the two germline ends. The CDR3 is 14 residues long. The CDR3 region has the DNA TGTGCCAGTAGTATTTCAGGGGCTAACACTGAAGCTTTCTTT. Residues: CASSISGANTEAFF.